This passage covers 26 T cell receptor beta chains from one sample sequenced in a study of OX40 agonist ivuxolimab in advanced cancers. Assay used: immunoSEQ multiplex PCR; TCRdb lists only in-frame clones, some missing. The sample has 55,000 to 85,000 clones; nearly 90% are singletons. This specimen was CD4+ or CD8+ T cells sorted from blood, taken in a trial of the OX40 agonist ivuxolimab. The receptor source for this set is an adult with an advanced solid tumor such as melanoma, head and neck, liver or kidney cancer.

Here the CDR3 reads CASSSGGSTDTQYF. The CDR3 nucleotides read TGTGCCAGCAGTTCAGGAGGGAGCACAGATACGCAGTATTTT. V and J are TRBV28 and TRBJ2-3; maybe TRBD2 (6 bases). The CDR3 runs 14 residues. V was pared by 4 bases and J by 0 bases, with 8 bases between. Per the germline V gene, CDR1 is MDHEN and CDR2 is SYDVKM.

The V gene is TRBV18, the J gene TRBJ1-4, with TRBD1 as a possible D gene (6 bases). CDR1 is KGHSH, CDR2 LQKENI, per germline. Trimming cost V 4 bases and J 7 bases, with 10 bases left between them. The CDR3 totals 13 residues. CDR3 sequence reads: CASSHREGEKLFF. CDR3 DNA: TGTGCCAGCTCACACAGGGAAGGTGAAAAACTGTTTTTT. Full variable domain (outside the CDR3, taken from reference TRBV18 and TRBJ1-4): NAGVMQNPRHLVRRRGQEARLRCSPMKGHSHVYWYRQLPEEGLKFMVYLQKENIIDESGMPKERFSAEFPKEGPSILRIQQVVRGDSAAYFCASSHREGEKLFFGSGTQLSVL.

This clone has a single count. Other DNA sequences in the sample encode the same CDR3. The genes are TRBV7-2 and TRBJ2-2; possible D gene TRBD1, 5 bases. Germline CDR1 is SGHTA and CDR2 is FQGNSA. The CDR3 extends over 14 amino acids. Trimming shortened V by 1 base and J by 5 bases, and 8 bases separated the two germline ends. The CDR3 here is CASSLGQTTGELFF. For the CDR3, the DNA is TGTGCCAGCAGCTTAGGACAGACGACCGGGGAGCTGTTTTTT.

The CDR3 sequence: CASSLAAGGGYEQYF. For the CDR3, the DNA is TGTGCCAGCAGCTTAGCAGCGGGTGGGGGCTACGAGCAGTACTTC. The genes are TRBV7-6 and TRBJ2-7, with D maybe TRBD2 (6 bases). Germline V CDR1 and CDR2: SGHVS, FNYEAQ. V lost 0 bases, J lost 3 bases, and 12 bases lay in between. The length of the CDR3 is 15 residues.

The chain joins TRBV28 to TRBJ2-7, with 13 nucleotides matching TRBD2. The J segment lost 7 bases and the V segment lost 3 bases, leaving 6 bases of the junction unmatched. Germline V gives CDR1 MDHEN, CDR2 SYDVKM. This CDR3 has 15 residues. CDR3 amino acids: CASSFPGTSGTEQYF. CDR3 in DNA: TGTGCCAGCAGTTTCCCCGGGACTAGCGGGACTGAGCAGTACTTC.

The DNA for the CDR3 is TGTGCCAGCAGCACCGGGACAGGGGGCGACATATATTTT. Its translation is CASSTGTGGDIYF. The chain links TRBV11-1 to TRBJ1-3; 12 bases are a match to TRBD1. J lost 12 bases, V lost 5 bases, and 5 bases had no gene match. Per germline, CDR1 SGHAT and CDR2 FQDESV (reference sequence). This CDR3 comprises 13 residues.

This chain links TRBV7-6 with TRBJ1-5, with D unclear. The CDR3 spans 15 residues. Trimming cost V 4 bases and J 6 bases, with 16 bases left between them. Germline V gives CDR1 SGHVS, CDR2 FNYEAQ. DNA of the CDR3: TGTGCCAGCAGCTCTGAGGCTGGAGTGGGTCAGCCCCAGCATTTT. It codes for CASSSEAGVGQPQHF.

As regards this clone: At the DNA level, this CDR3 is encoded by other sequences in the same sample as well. The CDR3 nucleotides read TGTGCCAGCAGTTACTCGCCGGGACCTGCCTACAATGAGCAGTTCTTC. It codes for CASSYSPGPAYNEQFF. The chain is built from TRBV6-5 and TRBJ2-1; tentatively, D is TRBD1 or TRBD2 (5 bases each). This CDR3 is 16 amino acids long. Germline V gives CDR1 MNHEY, CDR2 SVGAGI. V lost 0 bases to trimming and J lost 2 bases, with 11 bases between them.

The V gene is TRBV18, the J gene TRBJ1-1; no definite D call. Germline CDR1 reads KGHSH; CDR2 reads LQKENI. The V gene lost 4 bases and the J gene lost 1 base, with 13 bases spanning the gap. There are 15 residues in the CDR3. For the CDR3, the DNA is TGTGCCAGCTCACGGCGTCTGAACAGGAACACTGAAGCTTTCTTT. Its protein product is CASSRRLNRNTEAFF.

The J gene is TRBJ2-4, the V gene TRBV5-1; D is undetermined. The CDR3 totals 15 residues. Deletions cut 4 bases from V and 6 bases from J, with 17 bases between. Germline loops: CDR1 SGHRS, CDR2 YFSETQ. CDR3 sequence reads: CASSPQVSMGNIQYF. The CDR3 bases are TGCGCCAGCAGCCCCCAAGTCAGTATGGGAAACATTCAGTACTTC.

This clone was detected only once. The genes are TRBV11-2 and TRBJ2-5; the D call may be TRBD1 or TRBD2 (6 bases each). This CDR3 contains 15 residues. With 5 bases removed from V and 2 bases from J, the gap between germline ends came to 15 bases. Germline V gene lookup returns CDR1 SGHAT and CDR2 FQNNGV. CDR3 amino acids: CASSPLRGVQETQYF. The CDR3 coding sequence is TGTGCCAGCAGCCCCCTTAGGGGGGTTCAAGAGACCCAGTACTTC. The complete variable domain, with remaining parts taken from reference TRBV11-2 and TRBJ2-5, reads EAGVAQSPRYKIIEKRQSVAFWCNPISGHATLYWYQQILGQGPKLLIQFQNNGVVDDSQLPKDRFSAERLKGVDSTLKIQPAKLEDSAVYLCASSPLRGVQETQYFGPGTRLLVL.

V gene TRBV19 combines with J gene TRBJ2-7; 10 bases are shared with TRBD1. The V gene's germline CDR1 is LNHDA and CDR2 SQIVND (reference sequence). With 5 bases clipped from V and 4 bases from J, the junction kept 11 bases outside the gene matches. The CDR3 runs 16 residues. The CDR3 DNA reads TGTGCCAGTAGTCGGGATGCGGGGACAGGGGTTTACGAGCAGTACTTC. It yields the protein CASSRDAGTGVYEQYF.

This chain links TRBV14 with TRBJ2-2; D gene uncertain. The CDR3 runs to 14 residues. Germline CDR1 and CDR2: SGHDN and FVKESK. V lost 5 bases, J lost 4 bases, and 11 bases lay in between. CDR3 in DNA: TGTGCCAGCAGCTCCCAGCCCGGCACCGGGGAGCTGTTTTTT. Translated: CASSSQPGTGELFF.

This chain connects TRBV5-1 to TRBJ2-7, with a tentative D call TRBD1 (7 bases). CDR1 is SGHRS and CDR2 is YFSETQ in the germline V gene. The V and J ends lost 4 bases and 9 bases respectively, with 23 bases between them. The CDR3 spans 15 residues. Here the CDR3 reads CASSPSQGTFGVQYF. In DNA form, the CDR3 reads TGCGCCAGCAGCCCCTCACAGGGGACTTTTGGAGTGCAGTACTTC.

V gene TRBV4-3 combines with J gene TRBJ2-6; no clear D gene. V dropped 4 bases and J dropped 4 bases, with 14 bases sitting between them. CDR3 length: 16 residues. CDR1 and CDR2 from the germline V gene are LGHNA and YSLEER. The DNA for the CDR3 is TGCGCCAGCAGCCGGAGTCTCGGATCCGGGGCCAACGTCCTGACTTTC. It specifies CASSRSLGSGANVLTF.

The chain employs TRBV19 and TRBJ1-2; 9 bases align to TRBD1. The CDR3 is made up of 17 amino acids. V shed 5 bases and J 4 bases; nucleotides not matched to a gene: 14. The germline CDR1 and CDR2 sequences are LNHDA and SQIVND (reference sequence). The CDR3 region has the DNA TGTGCCAGTAGTGCCATCTCGGGGGACAGGGTTTTCTATGGCTACACCTTC. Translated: CASSAISGDRVFYGYTF. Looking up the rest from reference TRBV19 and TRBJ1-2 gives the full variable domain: DGGITQSPKYLFRKEGQNVTLSCEQNLNHDAMYWYRQDPGQGLRLIYYSQIVNDFQKGDIAEGYSVSREKKESFPLTVTSAQKNPTAFYLCASSAISGDRVFYGYTFGSGTRLTVV.

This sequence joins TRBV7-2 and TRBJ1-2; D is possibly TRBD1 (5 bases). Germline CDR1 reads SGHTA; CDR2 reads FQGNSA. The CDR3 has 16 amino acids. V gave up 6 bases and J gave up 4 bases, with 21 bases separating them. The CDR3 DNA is TGTGCCAGCAGTCCACGAGGGGTCCGATGGAGCTATGGCTACACCTTC. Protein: CASSPRGVRWSYGYTF.

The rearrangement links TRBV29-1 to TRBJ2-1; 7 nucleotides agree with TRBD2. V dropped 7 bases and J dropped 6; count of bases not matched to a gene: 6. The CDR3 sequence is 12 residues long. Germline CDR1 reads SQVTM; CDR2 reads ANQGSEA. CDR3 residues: CSGGLGRNEQFF. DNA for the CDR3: TGCAGCGGTGGACTAGGTCGCAATGAGCAGTTCTTC.

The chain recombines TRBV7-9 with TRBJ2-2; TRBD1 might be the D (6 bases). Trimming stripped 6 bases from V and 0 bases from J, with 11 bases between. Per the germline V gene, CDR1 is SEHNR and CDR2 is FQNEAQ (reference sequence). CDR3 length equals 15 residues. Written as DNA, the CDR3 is TGTGCCAGCAGTTCCGGGACAACGAACACCGGGGAGCTGTTTTTT. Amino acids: CASSSGTTNTGELFF.

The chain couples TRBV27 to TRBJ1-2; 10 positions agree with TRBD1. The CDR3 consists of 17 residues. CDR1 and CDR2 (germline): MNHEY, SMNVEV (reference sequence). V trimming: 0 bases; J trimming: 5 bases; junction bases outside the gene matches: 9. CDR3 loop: CASSLSGVGQGRYGYTF. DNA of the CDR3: TGTGCCAGCAGTTTATCCGGTGTGGGACAGGGGAGGTATGGCTACACCTTC.

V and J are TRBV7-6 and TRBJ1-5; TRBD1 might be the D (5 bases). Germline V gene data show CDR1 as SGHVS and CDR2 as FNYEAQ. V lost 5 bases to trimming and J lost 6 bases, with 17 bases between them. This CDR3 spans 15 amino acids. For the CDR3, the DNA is TGTGCCAGCAGCACCAGGGCAGGCCGGGGTCAGCCCCAGCATTTT. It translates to CASSTRAGRGQPQHF.

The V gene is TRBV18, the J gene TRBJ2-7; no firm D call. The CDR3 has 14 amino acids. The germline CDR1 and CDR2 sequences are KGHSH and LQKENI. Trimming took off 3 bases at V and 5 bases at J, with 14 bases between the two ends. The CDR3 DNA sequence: TGTGCCAGCTCACCTCCCGGCAGTTTTAACGAGCAGTACTTC. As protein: CASSPPGSFNEQYF. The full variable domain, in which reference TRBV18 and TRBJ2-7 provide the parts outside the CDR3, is NAGVMQNPRHLVRRRGQEARLRCSPMKGHSHVYWYRQLPEEGLKFMVYLQKENIIDESGMPKERFSAEFPKEGPSILRIQQVVRGDSAAYFCASSPPGSFNEQYFGPGTRLTVT.

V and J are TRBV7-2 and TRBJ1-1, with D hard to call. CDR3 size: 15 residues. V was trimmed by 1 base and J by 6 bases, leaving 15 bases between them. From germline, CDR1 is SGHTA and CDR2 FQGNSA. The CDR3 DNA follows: TGTGCCAGCAGCTTAGGCGGCCGACCTAACGCTGAAGCTTTCTTT. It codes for CASSLGGRPNAEAFF.

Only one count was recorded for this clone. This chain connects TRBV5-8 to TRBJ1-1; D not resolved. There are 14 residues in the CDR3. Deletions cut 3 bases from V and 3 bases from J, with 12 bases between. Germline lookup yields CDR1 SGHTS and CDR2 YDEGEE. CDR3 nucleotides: TGTGCCAGCAGCTCGGGAAGATGGGACACTGAAGCTTTCTTT. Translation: CASSSGRWDTEAFF. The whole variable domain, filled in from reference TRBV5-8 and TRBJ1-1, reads EAGVTQSPTHLIKTRGQQATLRCSPISGHTSVYWYQQALGLGLQFLLWYDEGEERNRGNFPPRFSGRQFPNYSSELNVNALELEDSALYLCASSSGRWDTEAFFGQGTRLTVV.

The CDR3 spells CASSRTEDNQPQHF. The CDR3 DNA is TGTGCCAGCAGTAGGACAGAGGACAATCAGCCCCAGCATTTT. The chain carries TRBV6-5 and TRBJ1-5, with D maybe TRBD1 (6 bases). V lost 5 bases and J lost 3, with 11 bases in between. This CDR3 is 14 amino acids long. Looked up from germline, CDR1 is MNHEY and CDR2 is SVGAGI.

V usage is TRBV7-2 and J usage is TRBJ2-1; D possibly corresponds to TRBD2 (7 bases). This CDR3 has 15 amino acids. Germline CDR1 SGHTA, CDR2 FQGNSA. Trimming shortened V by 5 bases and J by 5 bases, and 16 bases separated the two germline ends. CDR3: CASSPGGQVNNEQFF. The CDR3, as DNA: TGTGCCAGCAGCCCCGGGGGGCAAGTAAACAATGAGCAGTTCTTC.